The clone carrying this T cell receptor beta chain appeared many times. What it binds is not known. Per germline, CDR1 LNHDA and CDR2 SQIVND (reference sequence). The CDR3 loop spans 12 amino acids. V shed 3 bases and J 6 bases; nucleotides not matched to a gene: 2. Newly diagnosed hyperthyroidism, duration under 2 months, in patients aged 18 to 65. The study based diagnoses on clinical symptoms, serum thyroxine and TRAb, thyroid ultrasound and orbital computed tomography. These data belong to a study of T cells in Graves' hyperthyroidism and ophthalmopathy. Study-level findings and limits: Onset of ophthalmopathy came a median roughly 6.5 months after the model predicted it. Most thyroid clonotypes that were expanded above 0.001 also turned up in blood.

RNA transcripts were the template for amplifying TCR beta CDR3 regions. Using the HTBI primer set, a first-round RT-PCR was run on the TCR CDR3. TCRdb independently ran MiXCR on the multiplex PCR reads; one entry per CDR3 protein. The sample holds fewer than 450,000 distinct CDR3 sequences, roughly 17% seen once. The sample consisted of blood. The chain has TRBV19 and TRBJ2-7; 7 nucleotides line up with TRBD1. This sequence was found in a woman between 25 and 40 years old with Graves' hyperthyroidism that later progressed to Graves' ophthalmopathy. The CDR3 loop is CASSIPGGEQYF. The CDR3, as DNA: TGTGCCAGTAGTATCCCAGGGGGCGAGCAGTACTTC.